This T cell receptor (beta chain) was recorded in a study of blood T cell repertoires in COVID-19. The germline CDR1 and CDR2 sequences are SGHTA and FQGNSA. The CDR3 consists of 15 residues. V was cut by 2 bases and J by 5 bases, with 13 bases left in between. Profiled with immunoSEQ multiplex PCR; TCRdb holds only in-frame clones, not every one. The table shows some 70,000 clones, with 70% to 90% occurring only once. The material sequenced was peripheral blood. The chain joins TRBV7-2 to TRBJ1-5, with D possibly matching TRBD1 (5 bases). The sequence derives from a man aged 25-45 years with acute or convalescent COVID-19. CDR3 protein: CASSLSQGGDQPQHF. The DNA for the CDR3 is TGTGCCAGCAGCTTATCGCAGGGAGGGGATCAGCCCCAGCATTTT.